The 11 T cell receptor beta chains below come from one sample, sequenced in a study of shared clonotypes between healthy human individuals. Sequenced by immunoSEQ multiplex PCR; TCRdb stores in-frame clones only, minus some. The sample shows over a million clones, approximately 98.5% of them seen only once. The sequenced material came from naive CD4+ T cells sorted from blood. Subset defined: CD45RA+ positively selected. These receptors were taken from a man aged 25 to 45 in good health.

This clone showed up just once. An end of the junction differs from the germline gene, which may be a read error. This chain uses TRBV18 with TRBJ2-7, with 8 bases identical to TRBD1. Germline assignment: CDR1 KGHSH and CDR2 LQKENI. The CDR3 runs to 14 residues. The CDR3 spells CASSPQTGVNEQYF. CDR3 in DNA: TGTGCCAGCTCCCCACAGACAGGGGTCAACGAGCAGTACTTC.

The chain combines TRBV18 with TRBJ2-2, with 8 bases fitting TRBD1. CDR1 is KGHSH, CDR2 LQKENI, per germline. With V trimmed by 1 base and J by 4 bases, 8 bases remained unmatched. There are 17 residues in the CDR3. DNA of the CDR3: TGTGCCAGCTCACCACGGTCGACAGGGGTGAGCACCGGGGAGCTGTTTTTT. It specifies CASSPRSTGVSTGELFF.

The rearrangement uses TRBV10-3 and TRBJ2-7; D possibly uses TRBD1 or TRBD2 (5 bases each). This CDR3 has 14 amino acids. Per germline, CDR1 ENHRY and CDR2 SYGVKD. Trimming stripped 6 bases from V and 1 base from J, with 13 bases between. This chain's CDR3 is CAIRAGTGSYEQYF. The DNA of the CDR3 is TGTGCCATCAGGGCGGGTACAGGATCCTACGAGCAGTACTTC.

The chain has TRBV11-3 and TRBJ2-1; D is undetermined. The CDR3 has 14 residues. V was pared by 5 bases and J by 4 bases, with 12 bases between. Germline CDR1 and CDR2: SGHNT and YENEEA. The CDR3 region is CASSRESDYNEQFF. CDR3 coding DNA: TGTGCCAGCAGCAGAGAATCGGATTACAATGAGCAGTTCTTC.

CDR3 bases: TGTGCCAGCAGTTACCAAGGGGGCGCGGGCACAGATACGCAGTATTTT. Amino acid sequence: CASSYQGGAGTDTQYF. V usage is TRBV6-5 and J usage is TRBJ2-3; 7 positions match TRBD1. V was pared by 2 bases and J by 1 base, with 6 bases of the junction left unmatched. Germline values: CDR1 MNHEY, CDR2 SVGAGI. The CDR3 runs to 16 residues.

This chain uses TRBV4-1 with TRBJ2-7, with 9 positions matching TRBD2. Looked up from germline, CDR1 is MGHRA and CDR2 is YSYEKL. Germline trimming cut 6 bases from V and 6 bases from J; bases unmatched to any gene: 9. The CDR3 sequence is 14 residues long. CDR3 loop: CASRSGSGSAEQYF. In DNA, the CDR3 is TGCGCCAGCAGGTCAGGTAGCGGGAGTGCCGAGCAGTACTTC.

CDR3: CASSPTRVAGELFF. The DNA of the CDR3 is TGCGCCAGCAGCCCCACGAGGGTTGCCGGGGAGCTGTTTTTT. The J gene is TRBJ2-2, the V gene TRBV10-1; maybe TRBD2 (5 bases). The CDR3 spans 14 residues. Germline-derived CDR1 and CDR2 are WNHNN and SYGVQD (reference sequence). V gave up 6 bases and J gave up 6 bases, with 14 bases separating them.

This sequence joins TRBV5-1 and TRBJ2-5; the D call may be TRBD1 or TRBD2 (5 bases each). CDR1 is SGHRS and CDR2 is YFSETQ in the germline V gene. The V end lost 4 bases, the J end lost 1 base, and 14 bases lay between the germline ends. This CDR3 comprises 15 residues. The CDR3 here is CASSTGRGSQETQYF. The CDR3 nucleotides read TGCGCCAGCAGCACCGGTCGGGGCTCCCAAGAGACCCAGTACTTC. Drawing the rest from reference TRBV5-1 and TRBJ2-5, the complete variable domain is KAGVTQTPRYLIKTRGQQVTLSCSPISGHRSVSWYQQTPGQGLQFLFEYFSETQRNKGNFPGRFSGRQFSNSRSEMNVSTLELGDSALYLCASSTGRGSQETQYFGPGTRLLVL.

V usage is TRBV25-1 and J usage is TRBJ1-2; no clear D. V was cut by 7 bases and J by 8 bases, with 17 bases left in between. Germline CDR1 MGHDK, CDR2 SYGVNS. The CDR3 has 13 residues. Written as DNA, the CDR3 is TGTGCCAGCACCACCTGGGAAGAGTCAGGCTACACCTTC. The encoded protein is CASTTWEESGYTF.

V usage is TRBV19 and J usage is TRBJ2-5; no reliable D call. CDR3 length equals 14 residues. The germline V gene encodes CDR1 LNHDA and CDR2 SQIVND (reference sequence). The V gene lost 6 bases and the J gene lost 2 bases, with 13 bases spanning the gap. CDR3 nucleotide sequence: TGTGCCAGTAGACCCGGACGTAGACAAGAGACCCAGTACTTC. Translating gives CASRPGRRQETQYF.

In DNA, the CDR3 is TGCAGCGTTGCTCTGACAGGGGGCGCAAGAGGCTACACCTTC. It encodes CSVALTGGARGYTF. The chain joins TRBV29-1 to TRBJ1-2, with 10 bases aligning to TRBD1. This CDR3 has 14 residues. Losses at the gene ends were 4 bases for V and 8 bases for J; bases not matched to a gene: 10. Germline V gives CDR1 SQVTM, CDR2 ANQGSEA.